These 2 T cell receptor beta chains share one sample of origin, sequenced in a study of T-cell reconstitution after alpha-beta-depleted transplantation in children. TCRbeta library preparation incorporated unique molecular identifiers. TCRdb reprocessed the PCR reads with MiXCR, giving one entry per CDR3 protein. Of 500,000 to 600,000 distinct CDR3 sequences detected, around 18% appear once; the ten largest clones hold approximately 3%. Material: PBMCs from the stem cell graft donor, obtained from the stem cell graft. These receptors came from a human donor who donated a stem cell graft to a child with acute lymphoblastic leukemia.

The sample holds a few counts of this clonotype. The J gene is TRBJ2-2, the V gene TRBV30; tentative D call: TRBD2 (6 bases). With 4 bases removed from V and 3 bases from J, the gap between germline ends came to 15 bases. In germline, CDR1 is GTSNPN, CDR2 SVGIG (reference sequence). The CDR3 has 15 amino acids. Here the CDR3 DNA reads TGTGCCTGGAATTTAGTTAGCGGACACACCGGGGAGCTGTTTTTT. Its protein is CAWNLVSGHTGELFF.

This clonotype was recorded once. This chain links TRBV11-2 with TRBJ2-5; D is uncertain. V lost 1 base to trimming and J lost 4 bases, with 13 bases between them. The CDR3 extends over 15 amino acids. Germline V gene data show CDR1 as SGHAT and CDR2 as FQNNGV. The CDR3 coding sequence is TGTGCCAGCAGCTTAGGAGTGGGGATCCTAGAGACCCAGTACTTC. The encoded protein is CASSLGVGILETQYF.